This TCR beta chain was sequenced for a study of graft-versus-host responses after intestinal transplantation. About this clone itself: What it recognizes is unknown.

V was cut by 2 bases and J by 3 bases, with 26 bases left in between. Germline V gene sequence: CDR1 MNHNS, CDR2 SASEGT. The CDR3 is 19 residues long. Clones were read by immunoSEQ multiplex PCR, and TCRdb kept only the in-frame ones, dropping some. There are about 93,000 clones in the sample; over 80% occur only once, and 0.49% lies in the top ten. Study-level findings and limits: Some GvH clones appeared in ileal mucosa or blood before recipient bone marrow.

The specimen comprised unstimulated CD8+ T cells sorted from spleen or lymph node cells, sampled before intestinal transplant. The chain uses TRBV6-1 and TRBJ2-7; a possible D gene is TRBD1 (6 bases). The sequence was collected from a human donor who received an intestinal transplant. Here the CDR3 DNA reads TGTGCCAGCAGTGAATATCCGGCTCGCGTTGCAGGGGTCAACTACGAGCAGTACTTC. Amino acids: CASSEYPARVAGVNYEQYF.